Listed here are 27 T cell receptor beta chains from one sample, sequenced in a study of CD8 T cells in ankylosing spondylitis. Study-level points and caveats: A motif of roughly 8 highly homologous TCR beta variants was seen as apparently characteristic of ankylosing spondylitis blood.

Antigens for these TCRs are unknown. One entry per CDR3 protein results from TCRdb running MiXCR on the 5' RACE reads. The data contain 700,000 to 850,000 distinct CDR3 sequences, about 10% of them singletons. Specimen: blood, either unsorted or a sorted T cell fraction (not recorded which). These receptors came from a male donor with ankylosing spondylitis.

This clonotype appeared many times. The CDR3 reads CSVLQTGLPHYGYTF. The DNA for the CDR3 is TGCAGCGTTCTCCAAACGGGGTTACCTCACTATGGCTACACCTTC. The rearrangement links TRBV29-1 to TRBJ1-2; D not resolved. The germline gives CDR1 SQVTM, CDR2 ANQGSEA. V lost 5 bases, J lost 3 bases, and 19 bases lay in between. CDR3 length equals 15 residues.

The rearrangement links TRBV20-1 to TRBJ1-1; D is uncertain. The CDR3 contains 15 residues. CDR1 is DFQATT and CDR2 is SNEGSKA in the germline V gene (reference sequence). V was clipped by 0 bases and J by 1 base, with 12 bases between them. The CDR3 protein is CSARDPAGANTEAFF. In nucleotides, the CDR3 is TGCAGTGCTAGAGATCCCGCAGGAGCGAACACTGAAGCTTTCTTT.

This clonotype has just a few counts. This chain links TRBV12-3 or TRBV12-4 with TRBJ1-1; 9 positions agree with TRBD1. The CDR3 length is 16 residues. V dropped 4 bases and J dropped 0; count of bases not matched to a gene: 6. The CDR3 DNA follows: TGTGCCAGCAGTTCCGGGACAGGGATCGTGAACACTGAAGCTTTCTTT. Translating gives CASSSGTGIVNTEAFF.

This clonotype appeared a few times. The V and J genes are TRBV21-1 and TRBJ2-7; the D call of TRBD1 is as the table states it, not checked on the DNA. TRBV21-1 is termed a pseudogene. The CDR3 covers 15 residues. Here the CDR3 DNA reads TGTGCCAGCACCAGTGGGGGGCGAAGCTCCTACGAGCAGTACTTC. It encodes CASTSGGRSSYEQYF.

The rearrangement uses TRBV6-2 or TRBV6-3 and TRBJ2-7, with D possibly being TRBD1 or TRBD2 (6 bases each). Germline V gene lookup returns CDR1 MNHEY and CDR2 SVGEGT. The CDR3 spans 14 residues. Trimming removed 6 bases from V and 6 bases from J, with 18 bases in between. CDR3 amino acids: CASSAGMGGLEQYF. CDR3 DNA sequence: TGTGCCAGCAGCGCCGGGATGGGGGGCCTCGAGCAGTACTTC.

This clonotype showed up many times. The chain links TRBV4-2 to TRBJ1-6, with 9 bases matching TRBD1. Germline CDR1 and CDR2: LGHNA and YNFKEQ. The CDR3 sequence is 15 residues long. Losses at the gene ends were 3 bases for V and 9 bases for J; bases not matched to a gene: 6. The DNA for the CDR3 is TGTGCCAGCAGCCAGGGACAGGGTGTTGGTTCACCCCTCCACTTT. This translates into CASSQGQGVGSPLHF.

CDR3 in DNA: TGCAGCGTGGGAGGGGGACAGTTGAACACTGAAGCTTTCTTT. It is translated as CSVGGGQLNTEAFF. This chain uses TRBV29-1 with TRBJ1-1, with 7 bases matching TRBD1. This CDR3 has 14 amino acids. Germline V lookup: CDR1 SQVTM, CDR2 ANQGSEA. The trim removed 6 bases at V and 0 bases at J, leaving 7 bases unmatched. Combining the CDR3 with reference TRBV29-1 and TRBJ1-1 gives the whole variable domain SAVISQKPSRDICQRGTSLTIQCQVDSQVTMMFWYRQQPGQSLTLIATANQGSEATYESGFVIDKFPISRPNLTFSTLTVSNMSPEDSSIYLCSVGGGQLNTEAFFGQGTRLTVV.

At least ten counts were recorded for this clonotype. This chain links TRBV29-1 with TRBJ2-1, with 11 bases identical to TRBD2. V dropped 1 base and J dropped 6; count of bases not matched to a gene: 5. The germline CDR1 and CDR2 sequences are SQVTM and ANQGSEA. The CDR3 covers 15 residues. The CDR3 sequence is CSVEGTSGLLNEQFF. The CDR3 region has the DNA TGCAGCGTTGAAGGGACTAGCGGGTTACTCAATGAGCAGTTCTTC.

This clonotype has ten or more counts. This chain connects TRBV6-5 to TRBJ2-1, with D tentatively TRBD1 or TRBD2 (5 bases each). This CDR3 region has 12 residues. The ends were cut back, 4 bases at V and 16 bases at J, with 17 bases in the middle. Germline V gene data show CDR1 as MNHEY and CDR2 as SVGAGI. The DNA of the CDR3 is TGTGCCAGCAGTTCCCCGGGGCTCCCGAAATTCTTC. Amino acid sequence: CASSSPGLPKFF.

The CDR3 DNA reads TGCAGTGCTAGGGTAGCGGGTGGTGAGCAGTACTTC. It specifies CSARVAGGEQYF. The gene calls are TRBV20-1 and TRBJ2-7; 7 bases are a match to TRBD2. CDR1 and CDR2 (germline): DFQATT, SNEGSKA (reference sequence). CDR3 length: 12 amino acids. The V gene end was trimmed by 3 bases and the J gene end by 7 bases; junction bases not matched to a gene: 6.

The gene calls are TRBV6-1 and TRBJ1-2; the match to TRBD1 covers 7 bases. The CDR3 totals 14 residues. Germline CDR1 is MNHNS and CDR2 is SASEGT. Germline trimming cut 5 bases from V and 4 bases from J; bases unmatched to any gene: 7. This chain's CDR3 is CASSTGDGSYGYTF. The DNA of the CDR3 is TGTGCCAGCAGTACAGGGGACGGTAGCTATGGCTACACCTTC.

The CDR3 is CSAPDPRAYNEQFF. The CDR3 DNA sequence: TGCAGTGCCCCGGACCCGAGGGCCTACAATGAGCAGTTCTTC. The gene calls are TRBV20-1 and TRBJ2-1; weak D call: TRBD2 (5 bases). Looked up from germline, CDR1 is DFQATT and CDR2 is SNEGSKA (reference sequence). This CDR3 region has 14 residues. The ends were cut back, 6 bases at V and 2 bases at J, with 14 bases in the middle.

This clonotype was observed a few times. The chain recombines TRBV4-3 with TRBJ1-1; D is unresolved. The length of the CDR3 is 15 residues. The V gene's germline CDR1 is LGHNA and CDR2 YSLEER. V lost 6 bases to trimming and J lost 0 bases, with 14 bases between them. CDR3 residues: CASSRKGSMNTEAFF. CDR3 in DNA: TGCGCCAGCAGTAGGAAGGGATCCATGAACACTGAAGCTTTCTTT.

The CDR3 nucleotides are TGCAGTGCTAGAGATCGTGGGACTAGCGGGGCCCTTAGCACAGATACGCAGTATTTT. It specifies CSARDRGTSGALSTDTQYF. The chain has TRBV20-1 and TRBJ2-3, with TRBD2 matching 13 bases. Germline V gives CDR1 DFQATT, CDR2 SNEGSKA (reference sequence). V lost 0 bases to trimming and J lost 0 bases; unmatched junction nucleotides: 9. The CDR3 covers 19 residues.

V and J are TRBV7-2 and TRBJ1-5, with 7 bases that match TRBD1. Looked up from germline, CDR1 is SGHTA and CDR2 is FQGNSA. The CDR3 sequence is 13 residues long. V shed 5 bases, J shed 11 bases, and the junction held 9 bases outside the gene matches. CDR3 residues: CASSTGQAQAQHF. CDR3 nucleotide sequence: TGTGCCAGCAGCACCGGACAGGCCCAGGCCCAGCATTTT. Drawing the rest from reference TRBV7-2 and TRBJ1-5, the complete variable domain is GAGVSQSPSNKVTEKGKDVELRCDPISGHTALYWYRQSLGQGLEFLIYFQGNSAPDKSGLPSDRFSAERTGGSVSTLTIQRTQQEDSAVYLCASSTGQAQAQHFGDGTRLSIL.

The genes are TRBV20-1 and TRBJ2-2; the D call may be TRBD1 or TRBD2 (5 bases each). Deletions cut 6 bases from V and 6 bases from J, with 20 bases between. Germline CDR1 DFQATT, CDR2 SNEGSKA (reference sequence). This CDR3 has 15 amino acids. DNA for the CDR3: TGCAGTGCCCATCTCCGGGGCACTAACCCCGGGGAGCTGTTTTTT. Residues: CSAHLRGTNPGELFF.

A few counts support this clonotype. The rearrangement uses TRBV6-2 or TRBV6-3 and TRBJ1-5, with a possible D match to TRBD1 (6 bases). Looked up from germline, CDR1 is MNHEY and CDR2 is SVGEGT. The CDR3 length is 14 residues. V dropped 1 base and J dropped 11 bases, with 15 bases sitting between them. The CDR3 region is CASSYFGGSSTQHF. For the CDR3, the DNA is TGTGCCAGCAGTTACTTTGGGGGCTCATCGACCCAGCATTTT.

The V and J genes are TRBV13 and TRBJ1-2; perhaps TRBD1 as D (6 bases). The CDR3 covers 12 residues. V lost 5 bases and J 10 bases, leaving 14 bases between the germline ends. Germline CDR1 reads PRHDT; CDR2 reads FYEKMQ (reference sequence). CDR3 DNA sequence: TGTGCCAGCAGCCTAACAGGGTCTTCCTACACCTTC. Translating it yields CASSLTGSSYTF.

J is TRBJ2-2 and V is TRBV5-1; D is unclear. The CDR3 contains 15 residues. The germline gives CDR1 SGHRS, CDR2 YFSETQ. Trimming took off 4 bases at V and 5 bases at J, with 15 bases between the two ends. The CDR3 coding sequence is TGCGCCAGCAGCCCCCTGGTCGTCCAGACCGGGGAGCTGTTTTTT. The encoded protein is CASSPLVVQTGELFF. The complete variable domain, with remaining parts taken from reference TRBV5-1 and TRBJ2-2, reads KAGVTQTPRYLIKTRGQQVTLSCSPISGHRSVSWYQQTPGQGLQFLFEYFSETQRNKGNFPGRFSGRQFSNSRSEMNVSTLELGDSALYLCASSPLVVQTGELFFGEGSRLTVL.

This clonotype appeared a few times. The genes are TRBV5-1 and TRBJ1-1; maybe TRBD1 (6 bases). Trimming removed 4 bases from V and 3 bases from J, with 19 bases in between. CDR3 length: 16 amino acids. Germline CDR1 reads SGHRS; CDR2 reads YFSETQ. CDR3 DNA sequence: TGCGCCAGCAGCCGGAGGCCAGGGGCTGAGGACACTGAAGCTTTCTTT. Amino acid sequence: CASSRRPGAEDTEAFF. Variable domain in full (rest from reference TRBV5-1 and TRBJ1-1): KAGVTQTPRYLIKTRGQQVTLSCSPISGHRSVSWYQQTPGQGLQFLFEYFSETQRNKGNFPGRFSGRQFSNSRSEMNVSTLELGDSALYLCASSRRPGAEDTEAFFGQGTRLTVV.

This clonotype was observed a handful of times. The chain recombines TRBV30 with TRBJ2-5; 9 bases align to TRBD1. CDR3 size: 12 residues. Germline V gene lookup returns CDR1 GTSNPN and CDR2 SVGIG (reference sequence). Trimming removed 5 bases from V and 6 bases from J; junction bases left unmatched: 4. CDR3 nucleotides: TGTGCCTGGGGACAGGGGATAAAGACCCAGTACTTC. Amino acid sequence: CAWGQGIKTQYF.

V is TRBV20-1 and J is TRBJ1-1; D is ambiguous. CDR1 is DFQATT and CDR2 is SNEGSKA in the germline V gene (reference sequence). This CDR3 has 12 residues. Trimming left V 2 bases short and J 1 base short, with 5 bases between. The CDR3 DNA follows: TGCAGTGCTAGAAGACCGAACACTGAAGCTTTCTTT. Translated, it gives CSARRPNTEAFF.

There are many counts of this clonotype. The rearrangement links TRBV11-2 to TRBJ2-2; maybe TRBD2 (7 bases). The V end lost 2 bases, the J end lost 4 bases, and 14 bases lay between the germline ends. Germline loops: CDR1 SGHAT, CDR2 FQNNGV. CDR3 length: 16 residues. The CDR3 DNA follows: TGTGCCAGCAGCTTACGGGGGGCCTGGGGCACCGGGGAGCTGTTTTTT. Amino acid sequence: CASSLRGAWGTGELFF.

Only a few counts were recorded for this clonotype. The chain recombines TRBV5-6 with TRBJ1-2; 12 bases are shared with TRBD1. CDR1 and CDR2 from the germline V gene are SGHDT and YYEEEE. With V trimmed by 4 bases and J by 2 bases, 18 bases remained unmatched. CDR3 length: 20 amino acids. CDR3 DNA sequence: TGTGCCAGCAGCGGCGGGACAGGGGGCTCCCTTCTGTATTACAACTATGGCTACACCTTC. Translation: CASSGGTGGSLLYYNYGYTF.

V usage is TRBV24-1 and J usage is TRBJ2-7; D is perhaps TRBD1 (6 bases). The V and J ends lost 9 bases and 3 bases respectively, with 14 bases between them. The CDR3 contains 13 residues. The germline V gene has CDR1 KGHDR and CDR2 SFDVKD. The CDR3 is CATQGKGHYEQYF. CDR3 sequence (DNA): TGTGCCACCCAGGGGAAGGGGCACTACGAGCAGTACTTC.

This clonotype was seen repeatedly, ten times or more. This chain uses TRBV7-2 with TRBJ2-5, with D perhaps being TRBD1 or TRBD2 (5 bases each). This CDR3 has 13 amino acids. Germline V lookup: CDR1 SGHTA, CDR2 FQGNSA. V was shortened by 4 bases and J by 5 bases, with 11 bases between the two germline ends. The CDR3 is CASSSGPRETQYF. The CDR3 nucleotides are TGTGCCAGCAGCTCGGGACCCCGTGAGACCCAGTACTTC. The whole variable domain, remainder taken from reference TRBV7-2 and TRBJ2-5, is GAGVSQSPSNKVTEKGKDVELRCDPISGHTALYWYRQSLGQGLEFLIYFQGNSAPDKSGLPSDRFSAERTGGSVSTLTIQRTQQEDSAVYLCASSSGPRETQYFGPGTRLLVL.

This clonotype was observed a handful of times. The chain is built from TRBV4-1 and TRBJ2-2; the D gene is possibly TRBD1 (6 bases). CDR1 MGHRA and CDR2 YSYEKL come from the germline V gene. V lost 0 bases to trimming and J lost 3 bases, with 8 bases between them. The CDR3 contains 15 residues. CDR3 amino acids: CASSQEGQHTGELFF. The CDR3, as DNA: TGCGCCAGCAGCCAAGAAGGACAGCACACCGGGGAGCTGTTTTTT.